Included here is one TCR beta chain sequence, with context. What it binds is unknown. This entry is derived from a study of long-term antiretroviral therapy in people with HIV. General study points: The repertoire was dominated at all time points by clones expanded before ART.

The CDR3 spans 15 residues. Per germline, CDR1 MNHEY and CDR2 SVGAGI. Trimming removed 0 bases at V and 3 bases at J, with 8 bases between. Sequencing relied on immunoSEQ assay v3.0, run at survey level. TCRdb's copy holds only in-frame clones and misses some; the assay was immunoSEQ multiplex PCR. The data show around 21,000 clones, approximately 80% seen once. The rearrangement joins TRBV6-5 to TRBJ1-4; maybe TRBD1 (5 bases). This receptor was identified in a woman in her 30s with HIV. Sequencing was performed on unsorted PBMCs, taken 0.2 years after starting antiretroviral therapy. As DNA, the CDR3 is TGTGCCAGCAGTTACTCGGGGGTGTCTAATGAAAAACTGTTTTTT. This gives the protein CASSYSGVSNEKLFF.